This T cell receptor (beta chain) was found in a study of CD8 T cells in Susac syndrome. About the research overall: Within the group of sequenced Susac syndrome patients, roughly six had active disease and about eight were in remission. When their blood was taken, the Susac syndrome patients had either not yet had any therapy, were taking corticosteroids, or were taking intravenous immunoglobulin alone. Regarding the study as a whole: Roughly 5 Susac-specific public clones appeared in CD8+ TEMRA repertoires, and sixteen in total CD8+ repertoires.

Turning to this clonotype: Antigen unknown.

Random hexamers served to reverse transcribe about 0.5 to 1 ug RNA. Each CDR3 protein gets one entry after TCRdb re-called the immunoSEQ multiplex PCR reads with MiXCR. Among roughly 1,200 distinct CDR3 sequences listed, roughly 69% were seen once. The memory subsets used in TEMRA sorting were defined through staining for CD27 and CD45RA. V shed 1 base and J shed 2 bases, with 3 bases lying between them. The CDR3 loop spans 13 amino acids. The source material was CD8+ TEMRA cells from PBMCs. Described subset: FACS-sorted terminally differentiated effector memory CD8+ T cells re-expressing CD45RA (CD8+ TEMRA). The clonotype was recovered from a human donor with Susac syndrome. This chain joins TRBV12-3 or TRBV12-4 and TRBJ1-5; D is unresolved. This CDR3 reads CASSLVGNQPQHF. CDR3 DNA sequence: TGTGCCAGCAGTTTAGTTGGCAATCAGCCCCAGCATTTT.